This T cell receptor (beta chain) stems from a study of T cell changes during pregnancy in multiple sclerosis. Germline V gives CDR1 SGDLS, CDR2 YYNGEE. The CDR3 runs 14 residues. V lost 4 bases, J lost 3 bases, and 12 bases lay in between. Profiled with immunoSEQ multiplex PCR; TCRdb holds only in-frame clones, not every one. This table holds about 60,000 clones, around 93% found once. The clonotype was recovered from a female donor with multiple sclerosis, enrolled in a pregnancy study. The sequences come from peripheral blood, collected in the first trimester of pregnancy. The rearrangement joins TRBV9 to TRBJ2-3; possible D gene TRBD2, 5 bases. CDR3 in DNA: TGTGCCAGCAGCCCCCCCGGGGAAACAGATACGCAGTATTTT. Encoded protein: CASSPPGETDTQYF. Full variable domain (remainder filled in from reference TRBV9 and TRBJ2-3): DSGVTQTPKHLITATGQRVTLRCSPRSGDLSVYWYQQSLDQGLQFLIQYYNGEERAKGNILERFSAQQFPDLHSELNLSSLELGDSALYFCASSPPGETDTQYFGPGTRLTVL.